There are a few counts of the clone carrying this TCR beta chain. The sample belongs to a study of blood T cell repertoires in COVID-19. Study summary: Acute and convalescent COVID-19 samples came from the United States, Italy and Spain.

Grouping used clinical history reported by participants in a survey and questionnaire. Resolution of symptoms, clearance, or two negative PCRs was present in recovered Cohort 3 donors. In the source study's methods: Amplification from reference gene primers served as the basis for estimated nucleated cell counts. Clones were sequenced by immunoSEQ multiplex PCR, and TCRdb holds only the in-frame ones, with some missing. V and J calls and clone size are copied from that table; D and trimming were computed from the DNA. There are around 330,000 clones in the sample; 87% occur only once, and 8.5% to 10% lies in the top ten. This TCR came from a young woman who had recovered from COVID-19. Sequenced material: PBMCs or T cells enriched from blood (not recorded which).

The DNA of the CDR3 is TGTGCCAGCAGCGTAGATACAGACTCCTACGAGCAGTACTTC. It codes for CASSVDTDSYEQYF. The rearrangement joins TRBV9 to TRBJ2-7; D gene unclear. In germline, CDR1 is SGDLS, CDR2 YYNGEE. Deletions cut 0 bases from V and 0 bases from J, with 7 bases between. CDR3 length equals 14 residues.